This TCR beta chain appears in the sequencing data of a study of blood T cell repertoires in COVID-19. Study-level information: The analysed material was cDNA or gDNA that came from T cells, B-cell-depleted T cells, or PBMCs.

This clone was observed once. The CDR3 extends over 14 amino acids. V lost 0 bases and J lost 6, with 8 bases in between. CDR1 is KGHDR and CDR2 is SFDVKD in the germline V gene. Authors' processing steps: Reference gene primer amplification gave estimated nucleated cell counts. Using immunoSEQ multiplex PCR, the repertoire was profiled, and TCRdb retains in-frame clones only, with some absent. V, J and clone size reflect that table, while D and trimming were determined from the DNA. The sample has about 190,000 clones, roughly four fifths seen once. This TCR came from a man aged 45-65 years who had recovered from COVID-19. The source material was peripheral blood. The rearrangement joins TRBV24-1 to TRBJ2-1; maybe TRBD1 (6 bases). CDR3 coding DNA: TGTGCCACCAGTGATTTGCGGGACACCAATGAGCAGTTCTTC. The encoded protein is CATSDLRDTNEQFF.